Included here is one T cell receptor (beta chain) sequence, with context. This record belongs to a study of blood T cell repertoires in COVID-19. Clones were read by immunoSEQ multiplex PCR, and TCRdb kept only the in-frame ones, dropping some. The sample lists 330,000 or so clones; approximately 89% were seen once. The CDR3 consists of 13 residues. The germline V gene encodes CDR1 SGHTA and CDR2 FQGNSA. Trimming shortened V by 5 bases and J by 9 bases, and 16 bases separated the two germline ends. This TCR was sampled from a woman aged 55-75 years with COVID-19, enrolled during active disease. This sequence joins TRBV7-2 and TRBJ1-1; a weak D match, TRBD1 (6 bases). The sample was peripheral blood. The CDR3 DNA reads TGTGCCAGCAGCGCATCATACAGGGTAAAAGCTTTCTTT. The encoded protein is CASSASYRVKAFF.